Below, 26 T cell receptor beta chains from the same sample are listed, as sequenced in a study of blood T cell repertoires in COVID-19. The protocol was immunoSEQ multiplex PCR, while the TCRdb copy is restricted to in-frame clones and leaves out a portion. The sample includes about 300,000 clones, roughly 86% of them seen just once. The sample comprised peripheral blood. Receptor source: a woman aged 50 to 60 with acute or convalescent COVID-19.

The V and J genes are TRBV5-6 and TRBJ1-6, with D tentatively TRBD1 (6 bases). V lost 4 bases, J lost 3 bases, and 11 bases lay in between. CDR3 size: 15 residues. Per germline, CDR1 SGHDT and CDR2 YYEEEE. For the CDR3, the DNA is TGTGCCAGCAGCCCGGGGACAAGCTATAATTCACCCCTCCACTTT. Protein: CASSPGTSYNSPLHF.

V is TRBV7-3 and J is TRBJ1-6; D is uncertain. Trimming cost V 2 bases and J 5 bases, with 10 bases left between them. CDR1 and CDR2 from the germline V gene are SGHTA and FQGTGA. The CDR3 runs 15 residues. CDR3 sequence (DNA): TGTGCCAGCAGCTTAGATCCAGGTCATAATTCACCCCTCCACTTT. It is translated as CASSLDPGHNSPLHF.

The count of this clone is one. The rearrangement uses TRBV4-2 and TRBJ2-6; 11 nucleotides match TRBD2. Germline CDR1 and CDR2: LGHNA and YNFKEQ. This CDR3 has 18 amino acids. Losses at the gene ends were 1 base for V and 0 bases for J; bases not matched to a gene: 2. This chain's CDR3 is CASSQVAGGPSGANVLTF. CDR3 coding DNA: TGTGCCAGCAGCCAAGTAGCGGGAGGGCCCTCTGGGGCCAACGTCCTGACTTTC.

This chain links TRBV5-1 with TRBJ2-5; 10 bases line up with TRBD2. This CDR3 comprises 15 residues. The germline CDR1 and CDR2 sequences are SGHRS and YFSETQ. J lost 5 bases, V lost 0 bases, and 4 bases had no gene match. CDR3 loop: CASSLAGTSDETQYF. CDR3 bases: TGCGCCAGCAGCTTGGCCGGGACTAGCGATGAGACCCAGTACTTC.

The chain recombines TRBV28 with TRBJ1-5, with D tentatively TRBD1 (5 bases). Trimming cost V 0 bases and J 4 bases, with 13 bases left between them. The germline CDR1 and CDR2 sequences are MDHEN and SYDVKM. The length of the CDR3 is 16 residues. The DNA for the CDR3 is TGTGCCAGCAGTTTATGGGGTTCTGGGGGGAATCAGCCCCAGCATTTT. Protein sequence: CASSLWGSGGNQPQHF.

V usage is TRBV5-1 and J usage is TRBJ2-7; 10 bases match TRBD2. The length of the CDR3 is 16 residues. Unmatched junction bases numbered 10, after V lost 4 bases and J lost 3 bases. From germline, CDR1 is SGHRS and CDR2 YFSETQ. CDR3 DNA sequence: TGCGCCAGCAGCCCTCGTCTAGCGGGAGCCGGCTACGAGCAGTACTTC. Amino acid sequence: CASSPRLAGAGYEQYF. Filled out from reference TRBV5-1 and TRBJ2-7, the complete variable domain reads KAGVTQTPRYLIKTRGQQVTLSCSPISGHRSVSWYQQTPGQGLQFLFEYFSETQRNKGNFPGRFSGRQFSNSRSEMNVSTLELGDSALYLCASSPRLAGAGYEQYFGPGTRLTVT.

This rearrangement joins TRBV5-1 to TRBJ2-7; D is unresolved. Trimming took off 2 bases at V and 0 bases at J, with 12 bases between the two ends. The CDR3 runs to 15 residues. Germline CDR1 is SGHRS and CDR2 is YFSETQ. The CDR3 loop reads CASSLILFSSYEQYF. For the CDR3, the DNA is TGCGCCAGCAGCTTAATACTGTTTAGCTCCTACGAGCAGTACTTC. Looking up the rest from reference TRBV5-1 and TRBJ2-7 gives the full variable domain: KAGVTQTPRYLIKTRGQQVTLSCSPISGHRSVSWYQQTPGQGLQFLFEYFSETQRNKGNFPGRFSGRQFSNSRSEMNVSTLELGDSALYLCASSLILFSSYEQYFGPGTRLTVT.

V and J are TRBV11-2 and TRBJ2-7, with 10 bases fitting TRBD1. J was trimmed by 3 bases and V by 6 bases; bases with no gene match: 2. The germline CDR1 and CDR2 sequences are SGHAT and FQNNGV. CDR3 size: 13 residues. The CDR3 DNA reads TGTGCCAGCAGGTGGACAGGGGGCTACGAGCAGTACTTC. Its translation: CASRWTGGYEQYF.

This rearrangement joins TRBV27 to TRBJ1-5; D is perhaps TRBD1 (5 bases). CDR3 length: 17 amino acids. Germline V gene lookup returns CDR1 MNHEY and CDR2 SMNVEV (reference sequence). V shed 4 bases and J shed 5 bases, with 21 bases lying between them. As DNA, the CDR3 is TGTGCCAGCAGTTCTAAGGGCCCTTCAGGGTTGGATCAGCCCCAGCATTTT. Translating it yields CASSSKGPSGLDQPQHF.

The chain links TRBV24-1 to TRBJ1-4; D gene unclear. Trimming removed 6 bases at V and 8 bases at J, with 9 bases between. CDR3 length equals 12 residues. The germline V gene has CDR1 KGHDR and CDR2 SFDVKD. CDR3 nucleotides: TGTGCCACCAGTTGGAGCGGCGAAAAACTGTTTTTT. Its protein is CATSWSGEKLFF.

The chain has TRBV2 and TRBJ2-7, with TRBD1 matching over 7 bases. Trimming at V came to 4 bases and at J to 2 bases, leaving 5 bases not matched to a gene. Germline CDR1 and CDR2: SNHLY and FYNNEI. The CDR3 loop spans 14 amino acids. The CDR3 spells CASSGEQGTYEQYF. CDR3 DNA: TGTGCCAGCAGTGGGGAACAGGGGACCTACGAGCAGTACTTC. Combining the CDR3 with reference TRBV2 and TRBJ2-7 gives the whole variable domain EPEVTQTPSHQVTQMGQEVILRCVPISNHLYFYWYRQILGQKVEFLVSFYNNEISEKSEIFDDQFSVERPDGSNFTLKIRSTKLEDSAMYFCASSGEQGTYEQYFGPGTRLTVT.

J is TRBJ1-6 and V is TRBV20-1; 9 bases match TRBD1. This CDR3 is built from 16 residues. Losses at the gene ends were 3 bases for V and 8 bases for J; bases not matched to a gene: 11. Looked up from germline, CDR1 is DFQATT and CDR2 is SNEGSKA (reference sequence). The CDR3 bases are TGCAGTGCTAGTATGCGGTCGACAGGGGGTTATTCACCCCTCCACTTT. Amino acids: CSASMRSTGGYSPLHF.

The CDR3 is CASSRGLAGGLRTGELFF. The CDR3 DNA reads as TGTGCCAGTAGTCGGGGACTAGCGGGAGGACTTAGGACCGGGGAGCTGTTTTTT. This rearrangement joins TRBV19 to TRBJ2-2; TRBD2 matches at 15 bases. There are 18 residues in the CDR3. Germline CDR1 and CDR2: LNHDA and SQIVND (reference sequence). With 5 bases clipped from V and 5 bases from J, the junction kept 9 bases outside the gene matches. Supplemented by reference TRBV19 and TRBJ2-2, the full variable domain reads DGGITQSPKYLFRKEGQNVTLSCEQNLNHDAMYWYRQDPGQGLRLIYYSQIVNDFQKGDIAEGYSVSREKKESFPLTVTSAQKNPTAFYLCASSRGLAGGLRTGELFFGEGSRLTVL.

V gene TRBV3-1 (or the pseudogene TRBV3-2) combines with J gene TRBJ2-5, with TRBD1 matching 9 bases. Trimming took 3 bases from V and 2 from J; bases not matched to a gene: 4. Germline V gene sequence: CDR1 LGHDT, CDR2 YNNKEL (reference sequence). The CDR3 loop spans 15 amino acids. Written as DNA, the CDR3 is TGTGCCAGCAGCCATGTTGGGACAGGGCAAGAGACCCAGTACTTC. Translating it yields CASSHVGTGQETQYF.

The V and J genes are TRBV28 and TRBJ1-2, with 7 bases matching TRBD1. Trimming removed 5 bases from V and 9 bases from J; junction bases left unmatched: 6. CDR3 length: 12 residues. Germline CDR1 is MDHEN and CDR2 is SYDVKM. CDR3 DNA sequence: TGTGCCAGCAGTCGACAGGGTGATAGCTACACCTTC. Translated: CASSRQGDSYTF.

This chain links TRBV6-5 with TRBJ1-1; D is possibly TRBD1 (5 bases). The germline V and J ends were trimmed by 6 bases and 0 bases, with 8 bases remaining between them. Per the germline V gene, CDR1 is MNHEY and CDR2 is SVGAGI. The CDR3 loop spans 13 amino acids. The CDR3 DNA is TGTGCCAGCAGATCAGGGTTGAACACTGAAGCTTTCTTT. It is translated as CASRSGLNTEAFF.

This clone was found once. V gene TRBV6-2 or TRBV6-3 combines with J gene TRBJ1-5, with a possible D match to TRBD1 (5 bases). The CDR3 contains 15 residues. V was cut by 2 bases and J by 2 bases, with 10 bases left in between. Per the germline V gene, CDR1 is MNHEY and CDR2 is SVGEGT. The CDR3 region is CASSYGTGGNQPQHF. The DNA of the CDR3 is TGTGCCAGCAGTTACGGTACGGGGGGCAATCAGCCCCAGCATTTT.

The chain's CDR3 is CASSLGSAGTHSYEQYF. The DNA of the CDR3 is TGTGCCAGCAGCTTAGGGTCGGCAGGGACACACTCCTACGAGCAGTACTTC. V gene TRBV5-5 combines with J gene TRBJ2-7; TRBD1 is a possible D gene (6 bases). Trimming left V 2 bases short and J 0 bases short, with 18 bases between. The CDR3 totals 17 residues. The germline gives CDR1 SGHKS, CDR2 YYEKEE (reference sequence).

J is TRBJ2-3 and V is TRBV27; D is possibly TRBD2 (5 bases). Between the trimmed V and J ends, which lost 2 bases and 0 bases, there was a span of 9 bases. CDR1 is MNHEY, CDR2 SMNVEV, per germline (reference sequence). The length of the CDR3 is 15 residues. The CDR3 spells CASSLRRGSTDTQYF. CDR3 bases: TGTGCCAGCAGTTTAAGGCGAGGGAGCACAGATACGCAGTATTTT.

This chain connects TRBV7-2 to TRBJ2-7; 10 nucleotides match TRBD1. V dropped 6 bases and J dropped 6; count of bases not matched to a gene: 11. The CDR3 sequence is 15 residues long. CDR1 and CDR2 (germline): SGHTA, FQGNSA. CDR3 loop: CASRRQGARVGEQYF. In DNA, the CDR3 is TGTGCCAGCAGGCGACAGGGGGCCCGGGTGGGCGAGCAGTACTTC. Using reference TRBV7-2 and TRBJ2-7 for the parts outside the CDR3, the full variable domain is GAGVSQSPSNKVTEKGKDVELRCDPISGHTALYWYRQSLGQGLEFLIYFQGNSAPDKSGLPSDRFSAERTGGSVSTLTIQRTQQEDSAVYLCASRRQGARVGEQYFGPGTRLTVT.

The chain carries TRBV9 and TRBJ1-6, with unresolved D. The CDR3 length is 15 residues. The V gene's germline CDR1 is SGDLS and CDR2 YYNGEE. Trimming removed 0 bases at V and 0 bases at J, with 4 bases between. CDR3 protein: CASSVGSSYNSPLHF. CDR3 nucleotides: TGTGCCAGCAGCGTAGGGAGCTCCTATAATTCACCCCTCCACTTT.

The chain employs TRBV9 and TRBJ1-4; TRBD1 might be the D (6 bases). Trimming stripped 5 bases from V and 6 bases from J, with 14 bases between. Germline lookup yields CDR1 SGDLS and CDR2 YYNGEE. The CDR3 runs 14 residues. The DNA for the CDR3 is TGTGCCAGCAGTGCCAGGGGACAAGATGAAAAACTGTTTTTT. The encoded protein is CASSARGQDEKLFF.

The chain employs TRBV7-6 and TRBJ2-1, with TRBD2 as a possible D gene (6 bases). The CDR3 is made up of 18 amino acids. CDR1 SGHVS and CDR2 FNYEAQ come from the germline V gene. The germline V and J ends were trimmed by 2 bases and 0 bases, with 17 bases remaining between them. DNA for the CDR3: TGTGCCAGCAGCTTATATCTAAAGGGGACTGGCTCCTACAATGAGCAGTTCTTC. Its translation is CASSLYLKGTGSYNEQFF.

J is TRBJ2-7 and V is TRBV6-2 or TRBV6-3; 8 bases fit TRBD2. CDR1 MNHEY and CDR2 SVGEGT come from the germline V gene. The V and J ends lost 5 bases and 1 base, in that order; junction bases with no gene match: 7. The CDR3 consists of 15 residues. The CDR3 bases are TGTGCCAGCAGTCCCAGCGGGAGAAGTTCCTACGAGCAGTACTTC. This gives the protein CASSPSGRSSYEQYF.

On this clone itself: The same CDR3 arises from other DNA sequences in this sample as well. The chain joins TRBV24-1 to TRBJ1-1; TRBD1 matches at 8 bases. Losses at the gene ends were 3 bases for V and 1 base for J; bases not matched to a gene: 3. Germline lookup yields CDR1 KGHDR and CDR2 SFDVKD. This CDR3 is built from 15 residues. In nucleotides, the CDR3 is TGTGCCACCAGTGATCCCGGACAGGGGAACACTGAAGCTTTCTTT. This encodes CATSDPGQGNTEAFF.

The rearrangement joins TRBV29-1 to TRBJ2-1; 10 bases map to TRBD1. CDR3 size: 20 residues. V trimming: 6 bases; J trimming: 0 bases; junction bases outside the gene matches: 20. Germline V gives CDR1 SQVTM, CDR2 ANQGSEA. In DNA, the CDR3 is TGCAGCGTACTACGGCGGGGACAGGGGACCATCCTGAGCTCCTACAATGAGCAGTTCTTC. It codes for CSVLRRGQGTILSSYNEQFF.